This record concerns one T cell receptor beta chain sequence. Original analysis: Reference gene primer amplification in the assay estimated nucleated cell counts. Profiling relied on immunoSEQ multiplex PCR, and the TCRdb table lists in-frame clones only, not all of them. V and J calls and clone size come straight from that table; D and trimming were deduced from the DNA. The sample holds about 330,000 clones, around 86% seen once. The germline V and J ends were trimmed by 8 bases and 1 base, with 7 bases remaining between them. The CDR3 runs to 12 residues. The germline V gene encodes CDR1 SEHNR and CDR2 FQNEAQ (reference sequence). The entry originates in a study of blood T cell repertoires in COVID-19. About the study: Samples came from the United States, Italy and Spain, spanning acute and convalescent COVID-19. Sources were T cells, B-cell-depleted T cells, or PBMCs; the material itself was cDNA or gDNA.

The clonotype was recovered from a woman in her fifties or sixties with acute or convalescent COVID-19. The specimen sequenced was peripheral blood. The chain links TRBV7-9 to TRBJ2-3; D not certain. CDR3 protein: CASRQGTDTQYF. The CDR3 nucleotides read TGTGCCAGCCGCCAGGGCACAGATACGCAGTATTTT.